The 17 T cell receptor beta chains below all came from one sample that was sequenced in a study of T cells in Graves' hyperthyroidism and ophthalmopathy. The TCR beta CDR3 regions underwent amplification using RNA transcripts as the source. First-round RT-PCR with HTBI primers amplified the TCR CDR3 region. TCRdb re-analysed the multiplex PCR reads in MiXCR, keeping a single row per CDR3 protein. The sample lists some 500,000 distinct CDR3 sequences, 13% to 15% occurring once. The sample comprised blood. The receptors stem from a woman between 18 and 29 years old with Graves' hyperthyroidism.

As concerns this clonotype: Being one base from a much bigger clone, this may be a read error. V usage is TRBV14 and J usage is TRBJ1-2, with D unclear. Looked up from germline, CDR1 is SGHDN and CDR2 is FVKESK. The length of the CDR3 is 12 residues. This CDR3 reads CASNQDWRELTF. The CDR3 nucleotides are TGTGCCAGCAACCAAGATTGGAGGGAACTTACCTTC.

The table lists this clonotype with a few counts. The chain combines TRBV20-1 with TRBJ2-7; the D gene is possibly TRBD2 (6 bases). The CDR3 loop spans 15 amino acids. V was pared by 4 bases and J by 1 base, with 17 bases between. Germline CDR1 DFQATT, CDR2 SNEGSKA (reference sequence). CDR3 amino acids: CSANLAGLSSYEQYV. The CDR3 nucleotides read TGCAGTGCTAATTTGGCGGGACTGTCATCCTACGAGCAGTACGTC.

This clonotype was counted many times. This chain connects TRBV6-1 to TRBJ1-2; D is unclear. Trimming stripped 4 bases from V and 3 bases from J, with 15 bases between. This CDR3 is built from 15 residues. CDR1 is MNHNS and CDR2 is SASEGT in the germline V gene. The CDR3 bases are TGTGCCAGCAGTGCTCGGGCTGCTAGCTACTATGGCTACACCTTC. This sequence encodes CASSARAASYYGYTF.

This clonotype was counted many times. The rearrangement links TRBV6-1 to TRBJ1-1, with no clear D. The CDR3 loop spans 13 amino acids. V lost 6 bases and J lost 1, with 9 bases in between. Germline V CDR1 and CDR2: MNHNS, SASEGT. The CDR3 DNA reads as TGTGCCAGCAGAGCCGACCGGAACACTGAAGCTTTCTTT. Residues: CASRADRNTEAFF.

This clonotype was counted many times. The chain carries TRBV28 and TRBJ2-7, with 7 bases identical to TRBD2. The CDR3 has 15 residues. Unmatched junction bases numbered 13, after V lost 5 bases and J lost 6 bases. Germline CDR1 and CDR2: MDHEN and SYDVKM. The CDR3 bases are TGTGCCAGCAGTATGCGGACTAGTAAGTTTCGCGAGCAGTACTTC. This encodes CASSMRTSKFREQYF.

This clonotype was seen only a few times. The chain uses TRBV30 and TRBJ1-4; no definite D call. Between the trimmed V and J ends, which lost 2 bases and 3 bases, there was a span of 16 bases. The CDR3 is 16 amino acids. Per germline, CDR1 GTSNPN and CDR2 SVGIG (reference sequence). The CDR3 protein is CAWSSSHGAPNEKLFF. Here the CDR3 DNA reads TGTGCCTGGAGTAGTTCTCACGGAGCTCCTAATGAAAAACTGTTTTTT.

This clonotype has at least ten counts. V and J are TRBV4-1 and TRBJ1-1; D is ambiguous. From germline, CDR1 is MGHRA and CDR2 YSYEKL. The CDR3 is 15 residues long. V was shortened by 5 bases and J by 6 bases, with 19 bases between the two germline ends. The CDR3 region is CASSSGGLGEAEAFF. The CDR3 DNA follows: TGCGCCAGCAGCTCCGGCGGGCTTGGGGAGGCTGAAGCTTTCTTT.

In this sample, this clonotype turned up many times. CDR3 protein: CASSLLAGRGAGNTEAFF. In DNA, the CDR3 is TGTGCCAGCTCACTGCTGGCAGGGCGGGGGGCCGGGAACACTGAAGCTTTCTTT. This chain uses TRBV18 with TRBJ1-1; a weak D match, TRBD1 (6 bases). V was pared by 4 bases and J by 1 base, with 22 bases between. In germline, CDR1 is KGHSH, CDR2 LQKENI. The CDR3 is 18 residues long.

This chain connects TRBV5-1 to TRBJ1-1, with a tentative D call TRBD1 (5 bases). The V end lost 4 bases, the J end lost 5 bases, and 9 bases lay between the germline ends. The CDR3 covers 12 residues. Germline CDR1 is SGHRS and CDR2 is YFSETQ. In DNA form, the CDR3 reads TGCGCCAGCAGCGAAGGGACGACTGAAGCTTTCTTT. Translating it yields CASSEGTTEAFF.

In regard to this clonotype: A junction end diverges from the germline sequence, so it may reflect a read error. This sequence joins TRBV12-3 or TRBV12-4 and TRBJ1-4, with 7 bases identical to TRBD1. This CDR3 spans 17 amino acids. The CDR3 here is CASSLRDSFTLNEELFF. The DNA for the CDR3 is TGTGCCAGCAGTTTGAGGGACAGCTTCACTCTTAATGAAGAACTGTTTTTT.

This chain uses TRBV30 with TRBJ1-3; no reliable D call. The germline V gene has CDR1 GTSNPN and CDR2 SVGIG (reference sequence). V was pared by 1 base and J by 4 bases, with 11 bases between. The CDR3 extends over 14 amino acids. The CDR3 loop is CAWSAGGLGNTIYF. The DNA for the CDR3 is TGTGCCTGGAGTGCCGGAGGACTGGGAAACACCATATATTTT.

Points on this clonotype: Since a much larger clone is just one base distant, this may be a read error. V usage is TRBV25-1 and J usage is TRBJ2-2, with D maybe TRBD1 (5 bases). The germline V and J ends were trimmed by 6 bases and 6 bases, with 8 bases remaining between them. CDR1 is MGHDK and CDR2 is SYGVNS in the germline V gene. The CDR3 is 12 amino acids. The CDR3 DNA follows: TGTGCCAGCAGCCAGGGTCCCGGGGAGCTGTTTTTT. Protein sequence: CASSQGPGELFF.

The sample holds many counts of this clonotype. V usage is TRBV27 and J usage is TRBJ1-3; D gene ambiguous. The V gene lost 2 bases and the J gene lost 4 bases, with 6 bases spanning the gap. Germline assignment: CDR1 MNHEY and CDR2 SMNVEV (reference sequence). This CDR3 comprises 13 residues. The CDR3 DNA follows: TGTGCCAGCAGTTTAAACGGAGGAAACACCATATATTTT. It yields the protein CASSLNGGNTIYF.

V usage is TRBV7-7 and J usage is TRBJ2-3; TRBD2 matches at 9 bases. CDR1 is SSHAT, CDR2 FNYEAQ, per germline (reference sequence). The J segment lost 3 bases and the V segment lost 3 bases, leaving 10 bases of the junction unmatched. The CDR3 loop spans 17 amino acids. In nucleotides, the CDR3 is TGTGCCAGCAGCTTGTTACTAGCGGGCCTGGCGACAGATACGCAGTATTTT. As protein: CASSLLLAGLATDTQYF.

The chain has TRBV9 and TRBJ2-1; D perhaps matches TRBD2 (6 bases). There are 14 residues in the CDR3. The germline V gene has CDR1 SGDLS and CDR2 YYNGEE. Trimming stripped 1 base from V and 12 bases from J, with 17 bases between. The CDR3 loop is CASSVQGSGDRQFF. CDR3 nucleotides: TGTGCCAGCAGCGTACAGGGTTCGGGAGATAGGCAGTTCTTC.

This clonotype was found a few times. The chain joins TRBV10-3 to TRBJ1-3; the D gene is possibly TRBD1 (5 bases). The CDR3 loop spans 14 amino acids. Germline V gene lookup returns CDR1 ENHRY and CDR2 SYGVKD. Trimming took 8 bases from V and 4 from J, leaving 15 bases between them. The CDR3 coding sequence is TGTGCCATCGGGGGGACGGAGCGGGGAAACACCATATATTTT. Its protein is CAIGGTERGNTIYF.

Points on this clonotype: One base away lies a much larger clone, so this may be a sequencing read error. CDR3: CASSFADTEALF. CDR3 DNA sequence: TGTGCCAGCAGTTTCGCGGACACCGAAGCTCTCTTT. The chain is built from TRBV12-3 or TRBV12-4 and TRBJ1-1, with TRBD1 as a possible D gene (5 bases). The CDR3 is 12 amino acids.